This TCR beta chain was retrieved from a study of blood T cells in healthy people across ages. A second PCR of about 6 to 12 cycles used a sample-barcoded 5' primer and a J-beta primer mix. TCRdb re-analysed the 5' RACE reads in MiXCR, keeping a single row per CDR3 protein. The profile covers over a million distinct CDR3 sequences, with around 55% appearing a single time and about 6.3% taken by the ten largest. General study findings and limits: Among long-lived donors, naive CD4+ cells were more numerous and diversity higher than in aged donors.

About this clonotype itself: Its antigen is currently unknown.

Per the germline V gene, CDR1 is SGDLS and CDR2 is YYNGEE. The CDR3 has 15 amino acids. This chain uses TRBV9 with TRBJ2-1; D may be TRBD1 or TRBD2 (6 bases each). TRBJ2-7 matches the DNA end more closely, so the J call is doubtful. Sequencing was done on a sample of blood. The TCR was taken from a man between 18 and 35 years old in good health. The CDR3 region has the DNA TGTGCCAGCAGCGCAAGGGGGACTGACGACTGGGAGCAGTACTTC. This translates into CASSARGTDDWEQYF.